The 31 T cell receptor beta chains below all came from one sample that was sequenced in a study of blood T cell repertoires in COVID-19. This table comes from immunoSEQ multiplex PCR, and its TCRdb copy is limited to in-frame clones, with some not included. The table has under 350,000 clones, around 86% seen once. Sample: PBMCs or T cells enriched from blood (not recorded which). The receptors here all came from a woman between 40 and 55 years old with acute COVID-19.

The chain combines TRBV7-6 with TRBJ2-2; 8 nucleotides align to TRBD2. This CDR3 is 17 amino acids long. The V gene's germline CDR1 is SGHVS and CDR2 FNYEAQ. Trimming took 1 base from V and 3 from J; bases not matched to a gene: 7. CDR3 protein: CASSLESGSIDTGELFF. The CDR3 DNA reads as TGTGCCAGCAGCTTAGAGAGCGGGAGTATCGACACCGGGGAGCTGTTTTTT.

The CDR3 sequence is CASSTVGVRNGYTF. CDR3 DNA: TGTGCCAGTAGTACCGTCGGGGTGCGGAATGGCTACACCTTC. V and J are TRBV19 and TRBJ1-2; D is undetermined. Germline V gene sequence: CDR1 LNHDA, CDR2 SQIVND (reference sequence). Trimming took off 4 bases at V and 6 bases at J, with 15 bases between the two ends. There are 14 residues in the CDR3.

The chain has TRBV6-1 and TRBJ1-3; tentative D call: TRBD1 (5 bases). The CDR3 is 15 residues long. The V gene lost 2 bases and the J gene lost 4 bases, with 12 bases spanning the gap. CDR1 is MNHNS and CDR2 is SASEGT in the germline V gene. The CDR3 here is CASSENHRFGNTIYF. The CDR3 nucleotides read TGTGCCAGCAGTGAAAACCACAGGTTCGGAAACACCATATATTTT.

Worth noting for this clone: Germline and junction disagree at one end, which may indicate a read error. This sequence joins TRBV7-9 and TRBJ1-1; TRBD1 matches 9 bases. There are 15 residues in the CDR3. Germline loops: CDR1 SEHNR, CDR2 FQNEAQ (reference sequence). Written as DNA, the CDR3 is TGTGCCAGCAGCCCCGGACAGGGGCTATCGCCTCACCCCCTTTTT. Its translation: CASSPGQGLSPHPLF.

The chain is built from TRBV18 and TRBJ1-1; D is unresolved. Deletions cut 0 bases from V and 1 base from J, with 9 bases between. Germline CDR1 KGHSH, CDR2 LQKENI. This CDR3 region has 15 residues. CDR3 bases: TGTGCCAGCTCACCACCTGATAGGAGGAACACTGAAGCTTTCTTT. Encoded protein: CASSPPDRRNTEAFF.

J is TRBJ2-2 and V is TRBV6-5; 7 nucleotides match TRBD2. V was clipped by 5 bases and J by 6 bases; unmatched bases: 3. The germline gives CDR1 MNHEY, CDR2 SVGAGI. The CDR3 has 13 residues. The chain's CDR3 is CASSRREAGELFF. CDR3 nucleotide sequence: TGTGCCAGCAGTCGACGGGAGGCCGGGGAGCTGTTTTTT.

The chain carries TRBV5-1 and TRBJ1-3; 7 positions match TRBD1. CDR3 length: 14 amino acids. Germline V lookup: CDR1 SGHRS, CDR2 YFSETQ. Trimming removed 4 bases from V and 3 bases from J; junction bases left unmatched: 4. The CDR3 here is CASSPGGIGNTIYF. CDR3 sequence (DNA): TGCGCCAGCAGCCCAGGGGGTATTGGAAACACCATATATTTT.

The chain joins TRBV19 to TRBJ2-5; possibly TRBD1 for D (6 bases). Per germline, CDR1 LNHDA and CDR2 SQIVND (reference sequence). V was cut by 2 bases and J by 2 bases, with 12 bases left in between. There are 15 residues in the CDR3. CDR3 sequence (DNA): TGTGCCAGTAGTATAAGGGACAAAAGGCAAGAGACCCAGTACTTC. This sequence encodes CASSIRDKRQETQYF.

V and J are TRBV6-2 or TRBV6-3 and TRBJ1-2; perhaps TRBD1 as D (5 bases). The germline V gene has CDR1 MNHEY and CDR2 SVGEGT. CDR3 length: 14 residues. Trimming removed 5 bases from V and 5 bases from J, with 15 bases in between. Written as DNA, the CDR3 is TGTGCCAGCAGTCCGATAAGGGGTCGGTATGGCTACACCTTC. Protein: CASSPIRGRYGYTF.

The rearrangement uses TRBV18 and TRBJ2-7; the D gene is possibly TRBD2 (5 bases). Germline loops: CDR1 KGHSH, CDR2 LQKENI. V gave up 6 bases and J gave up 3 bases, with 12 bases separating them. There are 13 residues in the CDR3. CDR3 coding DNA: TGTGCCAGCTCGGCAAGCGGCGGCTACGAGCAGTACTTC. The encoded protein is CASSASGGYEQYF.

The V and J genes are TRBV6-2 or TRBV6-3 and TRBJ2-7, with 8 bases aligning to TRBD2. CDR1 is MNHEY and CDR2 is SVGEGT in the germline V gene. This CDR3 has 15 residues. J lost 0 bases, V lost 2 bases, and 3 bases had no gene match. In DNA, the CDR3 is TGTGCCAGCAGTTACGGCGGGGGGAACTCCTACGAGCAGTACTTC. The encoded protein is CASSYGGGNSYEQYF.

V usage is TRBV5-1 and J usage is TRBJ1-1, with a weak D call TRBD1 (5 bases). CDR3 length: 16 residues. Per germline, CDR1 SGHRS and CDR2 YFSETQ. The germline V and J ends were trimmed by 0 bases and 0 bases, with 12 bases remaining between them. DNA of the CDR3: TGCGCCAGCAGCTTGGATTCGACAGCCATGAACACTGAAGCTTTCTTT. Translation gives CASSLDSTAMNTEAFF.

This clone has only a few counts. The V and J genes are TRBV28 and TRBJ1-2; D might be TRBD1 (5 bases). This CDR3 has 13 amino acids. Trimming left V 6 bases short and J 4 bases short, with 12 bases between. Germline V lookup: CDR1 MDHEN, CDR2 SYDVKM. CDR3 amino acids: CASSTDMLYGYTF. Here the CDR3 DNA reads TGTGCCAGCAGCACGGACATGCTCTATGGCTACACCTTC.

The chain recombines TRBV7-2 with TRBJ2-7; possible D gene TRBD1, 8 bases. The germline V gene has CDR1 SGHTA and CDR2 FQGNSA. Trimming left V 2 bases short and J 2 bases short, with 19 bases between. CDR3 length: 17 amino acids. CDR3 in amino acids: CASSLQQGGATAYEQYF. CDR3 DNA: TGTGCCAGCAGCTTACAACAGGGGGGGGCAACGGCCTACGAGCAGTACTTC.

The CDR3 sequence: CASSSGDGGTDTQYF. The CDR3 DNA reads as TGTGCCAGCAGCTCAGGGGACGGGGGCACAGATACGCAGTATTTT. The chain links TRBV7-9 to TRBJ2-3; weak D call: TRBD1 (6 bases). The CDR3 is made up of 15 amino acids. CDR1 SEHNR and CDR2 FQNEAQ come from the germline V gene (reference sequence). V gave up 4 bases and J gave up 1 base, with 12 bases separating them.

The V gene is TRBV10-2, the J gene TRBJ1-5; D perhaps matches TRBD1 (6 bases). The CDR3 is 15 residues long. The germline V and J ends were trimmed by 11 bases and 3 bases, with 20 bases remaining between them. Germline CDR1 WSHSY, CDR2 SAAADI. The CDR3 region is CAVSPQGPTNQPQHF. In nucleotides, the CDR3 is TGCGCCGTCTCACCCCAGGGGCCCACCAATCAGCCCCAGCATTTT.

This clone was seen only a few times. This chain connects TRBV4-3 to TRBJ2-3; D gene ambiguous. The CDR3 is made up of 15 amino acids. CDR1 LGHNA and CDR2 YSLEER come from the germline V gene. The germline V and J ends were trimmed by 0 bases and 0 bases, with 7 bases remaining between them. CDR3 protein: CASSQDTPSTDTQYF. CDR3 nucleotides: TGCGCCAGCAGCCAAGATACTCCGAGCACAGATACGCAGTATTTT.

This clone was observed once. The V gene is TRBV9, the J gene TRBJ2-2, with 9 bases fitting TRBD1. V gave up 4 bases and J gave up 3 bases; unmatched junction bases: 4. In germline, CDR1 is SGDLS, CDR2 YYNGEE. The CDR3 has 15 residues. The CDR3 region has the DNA TGTGCCAGCAGCCCAGGACAGGGGTACACCGGGGAGCTGTTTTTT. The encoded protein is CASSPGQGYTGELFF.

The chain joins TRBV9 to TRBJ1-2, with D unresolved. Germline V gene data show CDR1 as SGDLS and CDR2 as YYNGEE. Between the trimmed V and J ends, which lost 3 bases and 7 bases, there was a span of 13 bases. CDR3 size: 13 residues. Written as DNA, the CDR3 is TGTGCCAGCAGCGGAGCCTCCCCACGTGGCTACACCTTC. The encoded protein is CASSGASPRGYTF.

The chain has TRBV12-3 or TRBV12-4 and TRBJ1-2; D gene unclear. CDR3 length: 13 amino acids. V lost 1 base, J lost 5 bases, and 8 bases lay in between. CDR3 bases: TGTGCCAGCAGTTTAGGCAGGAATTATGGCTACACCTTC. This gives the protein CASSLGRNYGYTF.

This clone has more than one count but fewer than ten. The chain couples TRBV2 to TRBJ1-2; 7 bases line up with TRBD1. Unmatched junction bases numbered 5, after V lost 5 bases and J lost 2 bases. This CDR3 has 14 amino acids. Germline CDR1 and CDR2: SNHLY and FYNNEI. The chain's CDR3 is CASSLGQLNYGYTF. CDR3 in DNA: TGTGCCAGCAGTTTGGGACAGCTAAACTATGGCTACACCTTC.

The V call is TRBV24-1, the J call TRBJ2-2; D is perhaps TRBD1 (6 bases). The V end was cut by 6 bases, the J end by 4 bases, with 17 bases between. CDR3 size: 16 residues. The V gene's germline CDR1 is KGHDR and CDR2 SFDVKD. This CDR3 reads CATSHPTGQSTGELFF. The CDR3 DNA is TGTGCCACCAGTCACCCGACAGGACAGAGCACCGGGGAGCTGTTTTTT.

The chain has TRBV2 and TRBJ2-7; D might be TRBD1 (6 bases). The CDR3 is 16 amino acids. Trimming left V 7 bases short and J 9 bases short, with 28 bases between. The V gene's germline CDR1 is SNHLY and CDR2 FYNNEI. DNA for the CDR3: TGTGCCAGCACCAAAGACCAACCTGGACAGAGTAGTTGGCAGTACTTC. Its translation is CASTKDQPGQSSWQYF.

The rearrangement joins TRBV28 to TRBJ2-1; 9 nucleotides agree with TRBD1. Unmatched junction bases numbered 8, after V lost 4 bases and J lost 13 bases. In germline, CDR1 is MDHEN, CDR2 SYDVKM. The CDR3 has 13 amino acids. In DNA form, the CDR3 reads TGTGCCAGCAGTTCTGGACAGGGGATGGTCCAGTTCTTC. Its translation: CASSSGQGMVQFF.

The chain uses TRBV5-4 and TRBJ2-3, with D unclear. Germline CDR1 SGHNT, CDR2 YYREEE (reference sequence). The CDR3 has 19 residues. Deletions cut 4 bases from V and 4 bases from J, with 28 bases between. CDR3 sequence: CASSPPRLGHLSVSDTQYF. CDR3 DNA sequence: TGTGCCAGCAGCCCCCCGAGGTTGGGTCACCTGTCTGTCTCAGATACGCAGTATTTT.

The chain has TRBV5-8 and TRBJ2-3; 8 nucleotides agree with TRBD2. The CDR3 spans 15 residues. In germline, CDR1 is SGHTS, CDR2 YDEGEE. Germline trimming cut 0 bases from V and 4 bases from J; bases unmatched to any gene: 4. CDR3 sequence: CASSLAGLVPDTQYF. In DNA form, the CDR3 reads TGTGCCAGCAGCTTGGCGGGACTAGTCCCAGATACGCAGTATTTT.

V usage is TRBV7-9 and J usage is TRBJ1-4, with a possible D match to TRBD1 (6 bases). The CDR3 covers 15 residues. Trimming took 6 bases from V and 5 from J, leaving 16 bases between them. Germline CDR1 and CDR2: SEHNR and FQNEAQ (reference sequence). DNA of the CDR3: TGTGCCAGCAGTTACTACACAGGGCCGAATGAAAAACTGTTTTTT. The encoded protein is CASSYYTGPNEKLFF.

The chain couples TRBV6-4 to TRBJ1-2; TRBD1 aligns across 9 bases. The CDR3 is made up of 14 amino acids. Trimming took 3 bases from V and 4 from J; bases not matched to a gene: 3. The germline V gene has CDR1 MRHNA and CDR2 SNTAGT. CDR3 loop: CASSEGQGGYGYTF. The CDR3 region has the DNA TGTGCCAGCAGTGAGGGACAGGGAGGCTATGGCTACACCTTC.

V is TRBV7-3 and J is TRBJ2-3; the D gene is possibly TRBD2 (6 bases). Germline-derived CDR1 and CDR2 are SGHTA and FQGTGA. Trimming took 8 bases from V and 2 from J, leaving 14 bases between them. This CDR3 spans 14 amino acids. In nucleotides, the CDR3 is TGTGCCAGCGGTGGGGGGATAAACACAGATACGCAGTATTTT. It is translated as CASGGGINTDTQYF.

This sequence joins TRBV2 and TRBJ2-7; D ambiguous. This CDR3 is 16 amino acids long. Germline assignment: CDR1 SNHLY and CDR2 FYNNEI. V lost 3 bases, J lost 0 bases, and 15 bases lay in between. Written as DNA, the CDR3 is TGTGCCAGCAGTGAGCGTTTGTCAGGTAGCTCCTACGAGCAGTACTTC. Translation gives CASSERLSGSSYEQYF.

CDR3 nucleotide sequence: TGCAGCGGGAGGGACAGGGAGAAAGATACGCAGTATTTT. Translating it yields CSGRDREKDTQYF. V and J are TRBV29-1 and TRBJ2-3, with 9 bases lining up with TRBD1. The V gene's germline CDR1 is SQVTM and CDR2 ANQGSEA. The V segment lost 7 bases and the J segment 5 bases; nucleotides outside the gene matches: 7. The CDR3 runs to 13 residues.